Each of the 32 T cell receptor beta chains below was sequenced from the same sample in a study of human T cells and chemical hapten exposure. Time point noted: healthy volunteer bleed at 6 weeks. Unfractionated whole blood was the source of the extracted total RNA. TCRdb recomputed calls from the RACE reads with MiXCR, one row per CDR3 protein. The sample comprises about 37,000 distinct CDR3 sequences, less than 5.5% of which are singletons, and 9.5% to 15% rests with the top ten. The sequencing input was whole blood. The receptors derive from a human donor in good health. Some clones in this sample may be carry-over from other donors' samples.

This clonotype was picked up many times. The chain carries TRBV7-2 and TRBJ2-5; perhaps TRBD1 as D (6 bases). The CDR3 loop spans 17 amino acids. V lost 5 bases and J 5 bases, leaving 24 bases between the germline ends. Germline V CDR1 and CDR2: SGHTA, FQGNSA. This CDR3 reads CASSTLSTSRGTETQYF. The CDR3 bases are TGTGCCAGCAGCACGCTCTCTACTAGTAGGGGGACGGAGACCCAGTACTTC.

This clonotype was recorded at least ten times. J is TRBJ1-4 and V is TRBV7-8; 8 nucleotides line up with TRBD1. The germline V gene has CDR1 SGHVS and CDR2 FQNEAQ. The CDR3 spans 17 residues. The ends lost 1 base at V and 4 bases at J; junction bases unmatched: 8. The CDR3 sequence: CASSLVQGAKGNEKLFF. CDR3 coding DNA: TGTGCCAGCAGCTTAGTTCAGGGGGCGAAGGGTAATGAAAAACTGTTTTTT.

In this sample, this clonotype turned up a few times. The DNA of the CDR3 is TGCAGTGCACGGACAGGGGGCACTGAAGCTTTCTTT. It codes for CSARTGGTEAFF. This rearrangement joins TRBV20-1 to TRBJ1-1; the match to TRBD1 covers 10 bases. V lost 6 bases, J lost 4 bases, and 2 bases stayed unmatched. The CDR3 totals 12 residues. Germline V gene data show CDR1 as DFQATT and CDR2 as SNEGSKA (reference sequence).

The chain links TRBV29-1 to TRBJ1-1, with D unresolved. CDR1 and CDR2 from the germline V gene are SQVTM and ANQGSEA. The V and J ends lost 7 bases and 5 bases respectively, with 8 bases between them. The CDR3 spans 10 residues. The CDR3 region is CSALVTEAFF. In DNA, the CDR3 is TGCAGCGCCTTGGTAACTGAAGCTTTCTTT.

The rearrangement uses TRBV2 and TRBJ2-2; D ambiguous. CDR3 length: 14 residues. V was clipped by 2 bases and J by 2 bases, with 6 bases between them. Germline lookup yields CDR1 SNHLY and CDR2 FYNNEI. CDR3 coding DNA: TGTGCCAGCAGTGAAAGTTCTAACACCGGGGAGCTGTTTTTT. Amino acid sequence: CASSESSNTGELFF.

This clonotype appeared many times. The chain has TRBV3-1 and TRBJ1-2, with 12 bases that match TRBD1. Germline assignment: CDR1 LGHDT and CDR2 YNNKEL (reference sequence). The CDR3 consists of 19 residues. After removal of 2 bases from V and 4 bases from J, the junction contained 14 bases not matched to a gene. This chain's CDR3 is CASSQKAGTGGLSIYGYTF. CDR3 coding DNA: TGTGCCAGCAGCCAAAAGGCCGGGACAGGGGGCTTGTCTATCTATGGCTACACCTTC.

As to this clonotype: Possible read error: a much larger clone is one base away. The V gene is TRBV11-2, the J gene TRBJ2-1, with 7 bases fitting TRBD2. There are 16 residues in the CDR3. Germline CDR1 reads SGHAT; CDR2 reads FQNNGV. As DNA, the CDR3 is TGTGTCAGCAGCTTAATTTTCGGGGGGACTTACAATGAGCAGTTCTTC. This translates into CVSSLIFGGTYNEQFF.

The chain couples TRBV6-2 or TRBV6-3 to TRBJ1-5; TRBD1 aligns across 11 bases. The CDR3 is 16 amino acids. Looked up from germline, CDR1 is MNHEY and CDR2 is SVGEGT. Unmatched junction bases numbered 8, after V lost 7 bases and J lost 3 bases. The CDR3 loop reads CASTGQGALPNQPQHF. The CDR3 bases are TGTGCCAGCACAGGACAGGGGGCTTTGCCCAATCAGCCCCAGCATTTT.

This clonotype showed up many times. The CDR3 loop reads CSVGSGGTHGEQFF. CDR3 coding DNA: TGCAGCGTTGGGTCGGGAGGGACACATGGTGAGCAGTTCTTC. The chain has TRBV29-1 and TRBJ2-1, with 8 bases identical to TRBD2. The length of the CDR3 is 14 residues. With V trimmed by 4 bases and J by 9 bases, 11 bases remained unmatched. Germline V CDR1 and CDR2: SQVTM, ANQGSEA.

The rearrangement joins TRBV2 to TRBJ1-5, with no clear D. The CDR3 covers 15 residues. Deletions cut 5 bases from V and 0 bases from J, with 11 bases between. Per the germline V gene, CDR1 is SNHLY and CDR2 is FYNNEI. This chain's CDR3 is CASSRGPVSNQPQHF. The CDR3 DNA is TGTGCCAGCAGTCGCGGACCGGTTAGCAATCAGCCCCAGCATTTT. Variable domain in full (rest from reference TRBV2 and TRBJ1-5): EPEVTQTPSHQVTQMGQEVILRCVPISNHLYFYWYRQILGQKVEFLVSFYNNEISEKSEIFDDQFSVERPDGSNFTLKIRSTKLEDSAMYFCASSRGPVSNQPQHFGDGTRLSIL.

This clonotype was observed many times. The rearrangement uses TRBV25-1 and TRBJ2-7; D might be TRBD1 (5 bases). Trimming pared 4 bases from V and 7 bases from J, leaving 20 bases between. Germline V gene lookup returns CDR1 MGHDK and CDR2 SYGVNS. The CDR3 extends over 15 amino acids. CDR3: CASSGTGYRANEQYF. CDR3 in DNA: TGTGCCAGCAGTGGTACAGGATATCGGGCTAATGAGCAGTACTTC.

V gene TRBV3-1 combines with J gene TRBJ1-1; D is unresolved. Germline V gene lookup returns CDR1 LGHDT and CDR2 YNNKEL (reference sequence). V lost 4 bases, J lost 0 bases, and 15 bases lay in between. CDR3 length: 16 amino acids. CDR3 protein: CASSPLVGRVNTEAFF. CDR3 bases: TGTGCCAGCAGCCCCTTAGTTGGCAGAGTGAACACTGAAGCTTTCTTT.

The sample holds many counts of this clonotype. The V and J genes are TRBV3-1 and TRBJ2-2, with 12 bases lining up with TRBD1. J was trimmed by 7 bases and V by 4 bases; bases with no gene match: 13. The CDR3 loop spans 18 amino acids. Per the germline V gene, CDR1 is LGHDT and CDR2 is YNNKEL (reference sequence). The CDR3 spells CASSLTYRDRGRNGELFF. The CDR3 nucleotides are TGTGCCAGCAGCCTGACGTACCGGGACAGGGGGCGCAACGGGGAGCTGTTTTTT.

The genes are TRBV20-1 and TRBJ2-3; 10 bases align to TRBD2. CDR1 and CDR2 (germline): DFQATT, SNEGSKA (reference sequence). The CDR3 covers 18 residues. Trimming took 0 bases from V and 3 from J; bases not matched to a gene: 12. This chain's CDR3 is CSARDGATSGFRTDTQYF. The CDR3 region has the DNA TGCAGTGCTAGAGACGGCGCGACTAGCGGGTTCCGGACAGATACGCAGTATTTT.

This clonotype was detected many times. CDR3 protein: CASGRDSHSEAFF. CDR3 nucleotide sequence: TGTGCTAGTGGGAGGGACAGCCACTCCGAAGCTTTCTTT. The chain links TRBV12-5 to TRBJ1-1; TRBD1 matches 7 bases. The CDR3 is made up of 13 amino acids. J gave up 8 bases and V 6 bases, and 9 bases lay outside the gene matches. In germline, CDR1 is LGHNT, CDR2 FRNRAP.

This clonotype was detected ten times or more. The chain employs TRBV9 and TRBJ2-6; no clear D gene. Trimming cost V 2 bases and J 0 bases, with 6 bases left between them. Per the germline V gene, CDR1 is SGDLS and CDR2 is YYNGEE. This CDR3 comprises 15 residues. CDR3 region: CASSVQSSGANVLTF. CDR3 bases: TGTGCCAGCAGCGTGCAGAGCTCTGGGGCCAACGTCCTGACTTTC.

In this sample, this clonotype is large. The chain is built from TRBV5-1 and TRBJ2-7, with 10 bases aligning to TRBD2. Germline V lookup: CDR1 SGHRS, CDR2 YFSETQ. The CDR3 runs to 16 residues. The trim removed 5 bases at V and 0 bases at J, leaving 8 bases unmatched. CDR3 nucleotide sequence: TGCGCCAGCAGAGGTAGCGGGAGGCCGAGCTCCTACGAGCAGTACTTC. Its protein product is CASRGSGRPSSYEQYF.

This clonotype appeared many times. V is TRBV4-2 and J is TRBJ1-6; D gene unclear. Trimming removed 0 bases from V and 8 bases from J, with 14 bases in between. Germline values: CDR1 LGHNA, CDR2 YNFKEQ. The CDR3 spans 16 residues. The CDR3 nucleotides are TGTGCCAGCAGCCAAGATAGCTCAACGCGCGATTCACCCCTCCACTTT. It translates to CASSQDSSTRDSPLHF.

This clonotype came up many times. The rearrangement uses TRBV10-3 and TRBJ2-5; TRBD1 is a possible D gene (7 bases). Germline V gene sequence: CDR1 ENHRY, CDR2 SYGVKD. Trimming took 6 bases from V and 4 from J, leaving 15 bases between them. The CDR3 totals 14 residues. The CDR3 is CAISPEGARETQYF. CDR3 nucleotide sequence: TGTGCCATCAGCCCGGAGGGGGCTCGAGAGACCCAGTACTTC.

The V call is TRBV9, the J call TRBJ1-3, with 8 bases lining up with TRBD1. Unmatched junction bases numbered 3, after V lost 0 bases and J lost 4 bases. The CDR3 totals 15 residues. The V gene's germline CDR1 is SGDLS and CDR2 YYNGEE. CDR3 bases: TGTGCCAGCAGCGTAGAGGGACAGGTGGGAAACACCATATATTTT. Amino acids: CASSVEGQVGNTIYF.

Ten or more counts support this clonotype. The chain uses TRBV29-1 and TRBJ2-4, with D perhaps matching TRBD1 (5 bases). Germline CDR1 reads SQVTM; CDR2 reads ANQGSEA. The CDR3 runs 13 residues. V lost 2 bases and J 0 bases, leaving 5 bases between the germline ends. CDR3 DNA sequence: TGCAGCGTTGAAACAGGAGCCAAAAACATTCAGTACTTC. Protein: CSVETGAKNIQYF.

This clonotype occurred many times. V usage is TRBV5-1 and J usage is TRBJ2-6; 7 bases map to TRBD1. This CDR3 has 16 amino acids. With V trimmed by 4 bases and J by 2 bases, 6 bases remained unmatched. CDR1 and CDR2 from the germline V gene are SGHRS and YFSETQ. This chain's CDR3 is CASSPGQEAGANVLTF. The CDR3 nucleotides read TGCGCCAGCAGCCCAGGACAGGAGGCTGGGGCCAACGTCCTGACTTTC.

This clonotype appeared many times. The chain recombines TRBV6-2 or TRBV6-3 with TRBJ1-4, with D perhaps TRBD1 (5 bases). This CDR3 region has 15 residues. The germline V gene has CDR1 MNHEY and CDR2 SVGEGT. Trimming left V 2 bases short and J 8 bases short, with 15 bases between. CDR3 bases: TGTGCCAGCAGTTACCGAGGCGGGGGTCGAGAAAAACTGTTTTTT. Its protein is CASSYRGGGREKLFF.

There are many counts of this clonotype. The chain joins TRBV6-2 or TRBV6-3 to TRBJ2-3; TRBD1 is a possible D gene (6 bases). Trimming removed 7 bases at V and 3 bases at J, with 11 bases between. Germline-derived CDR1 and CDR2 are MNHEY and SVGEGT. The CDR3 has 13 amino acids. The CDR3 loop is CASIRGGTDTQYF. The CDR3 nucleotides read TGTGCCAGCATCAGGGGTGGTACAGATACGCAGTATTTT.

This clonotype was seen many times. The genes are TRBV6-4 and TRBJ2-3; 11 bases fit TRBD2. The CDR3 is 15 amino acids. CDR1 and CDR2 (germline): MRHNA, SNTAGT. The V segment lost 3 bases and the J segment 2 bases; nucleotides outside the gene matches: 1. The chain's CDR3 is CASSETSGATDTQYF. CDR3 DNA sequence: TGTGCCAGCAGTGAGACTAGCGGGGCCACAGATACGCAGTATTTT.

This clonotype was recorded many times. This rearrangement joins TRBV20-1 to TRBJ2-7; D not certain. Germline values: CDR1 DFQATT, CDR2 SNEGSKA (reference sequence). The CDR3 is 11 residues long. Trimming took 1 base from V and 13 from J, leaving 14 bases between them. The CDR3 region has the DNA TGCAGTGCTAGAGGCCCCCGGGCCCCTTACTTC. Its protein product is CSARGPRAPYF.

This clonotype was seen at least ten times. The J gene is TRBJ1-1, the V gene TRBV6-2 or TRBV6-3; D is undetermined. The V gene's germline CDR1 is MNHEY and CDR2 SVGEGT. The length of the CDR3 is 14 residues. V gave up 0 bases and J gave up 1 base, with 6 bases separating them. DNA of the CDR3: TGTGCCAGCAGTTACTCGCCATCGAACACTGAAGCTTTCTTT. It codes for CASSYSPSNTEAFF.

There are many counts of this clonotype. This sequence joins TRBV6-5 and TRBJ1-5; unclear D gene. The V gene's germline CDR1 is MNHEY and CDR2 SVGAGI. V was trimmed by 6 bases and J by 11 bases, leaving 29 bases between them. CDR3 size: 17 residues. This CDR3 reads CASRPSEYQTRSPAQHF. CDR3 nucleotides: TGTGCCAGCAGGCCCTCAGAGTATCAAACGAGGAGTCCAGCCCAGCATTTT.

Notes on this clonotype: This may be a read error: a much more frequent sequence differs by one nucleotide. The CDR3 DNA reads TGCAGTGCTAGAGAGGGGGCCATGTTGGCTTTCTTT. This gives the protein CSAREGAMLAFF. The rearrangement links TRBV20-1 to TRBJ1-1; TRBD1 is a possible D gene (6 bases). Germline V lookup: CDR1 DFQATT, CDR2 SNEGSKA (reference sequence). The germline V and J ends were trimmed by 0 bases and 11 bases, with 13 bases remaining between them. This CDR3 region has 12 residues.

This clonotype was counted ten times or more. The chain recombines TRBV6-6 with TRBJ2-7, with D tentatively TRBD1 (5 bases). Per germline, CDR1 MNHNY and CDR2 SVGAGI (reference sequence). V was cut by 6 bases and J by 2 bases, with 14 bases left in between. The CDR3 has 14 amino acids. This CDR3 is CASSDHRSPYEQYF. DNA for the CDR3: TGTGCCAGCAGCGATCACAGGTCCCCCTACGAGCAGTACTTC.

Only a few counts were recorded for this clonotype. The chain links TRBV7-2 to TRBJ1-3; no clear D. Deletions cut 5 bases from V and 0 bases from J, with 11 bases between. The CDR3 totals 15 residues. In germline, CDR1 is SGHTA, CDR2 FQGNSA. This CDR3 is CASSPRPSSGNTIYF. CDR3 in DNA: TGTGCCAGCAGCCCCAGACCCAGCTCTGGAAACACCATATATTTT. Full variable domain (rest looked up from reference TRBV7-2 and TRBJ1-3): GAGVSQSPSNKVTEKGKDVELRCDPISGHTALYWYRQSLGQGLEFLIYFQGNSAPDKSGLPSDRFSAERTGGSVSTLTIQRTQQEDSAVYLCASSPRPSSGNTIYFGEGSWLTVV.

This clonotype came up many times. This chain connects TRBV7-2 to TRBJ1-1; TRBD1 matches at 11 bases. There are 16 residues in the CDR3. Germline values: CDR1 SGHTA, CDR2 FQGNSA. V lost 5 bases to trimming and J lost 7 bases; unmatched junction nucleotides: 12. CDR3 sequence (DNA): TGTGCCAGCAGCACGCAGGTGGGGGGACAGGGGGTTGAAGCTTTCTTT. Protein product: CASSTQVGGQGVEAFF.